These 24 T cell receptor beta chains were sequenced from one sample in a study of cytomegalovirus exposure and HLA in healthy donors. In the PCR, 60 Vbeta and 13 Jbeta primers were used. Assay used: immunoSEQ multiplex PCR; TCRdb lists only in-frame clones, some missing. The data show over 80,000 clones, 70% to 75% seen once. The specimen was PBMCs. Receptors originate from a man aged 40-55 years in good health and CMV-seronegative.

This clone has only a few counts. The chain uses TRBV6-1 and TRBJ1-2; TRBD1 agrees at 7 bases. Germline-derived CDR1 and CDR2 are MNHNS and SASEGT. This CDR3 comprises 14 residues. With 5 bases clipped from V and 0 bases from J, the junction kept 3 bases outside the gene matches. Here the CDR3 reads CASSPDRTNYGYTF. In DNA, the CDR3 is TGTGCCAGCAGTCCGGACAGGACTAACTATGGCTACACCTTC.

V and J are TRBV6-6 and TRBJ1-1; D perhaps matches TRBD1 (5 bases). The ends were cut back, 2 bases at V and 5 bases at J, with 12 bases in the middle. Germline V gene sequence: CDR1 MNHNY, CDR2 SVGAGI (reference sequence). The CDR3 extends over 14 amino acids. The CDR3 DNA reads as TGTGCCAGCAGTTACCAGGGAGGCTATACTGAAGCTTTCTTT. Amino acid sequence: CASSYQGGYTEAFF.

This CDR3 is CASSLPGLYSNNEQFF. CDR3 coding DNA: TGTGCCAGCAGTTTGCCGGGACTATACTCAAACAATGAGCAGTTCTTC. The chain has TRBV28 and TRBJ2-1, with TRBD2 identical over 7 bases. The CDR3 totals 16 residues. With 3 bases clipped from V and 5 bases from J, the junction kept 10 bases outside the gene matches. Germline V gene sequence: CDR1 MDHEN, CDR2 SYDVKM.

This chain connects TRBV5-1 to TRBJ1-2, with no clear D. The CDR3 sequence is 13 residues long. The V end lost 5 bases, the J end lost 3 bases, and 11 bases lay between the germline ends. Germline CDR1 reads SGHRS; CDR2 reads YFSETQ. CDR3 nucleotide sequence: TGCGCCAGCAGTTGGGAGGGTGACTATGGCTACACCTTC. This encodes CASSWEGDYGYTF. The entire variable domain, with the rest obtained from reference TRBV5-1 and TRBJ1-2, is as follows: KAGVTQTPRYLIKTRGQQVTLSCSPISGHRSVSWYQQTPGQGLQFLFEYFSETQRNKGNFPGRFSGRQFSNSRSEMNVSTLELGDSALYLCASSWEGDYGYTFGSGTRLTVV.

The chain employs TRBV5-1 and TRBJ2-2, with 9 bases fitting TRBD1. The junction had 5 bases not matched to a gene; V was cut back by 4 bases and J by 4 bases. CDR1 is SGHRS and CDR2 is YFSETQ in the germline V gene. This CDR3 is 15 amino acids long. The CDR3 DNA is TGCGCCAGCAGCCAGGGACAGGGAGGCACCGGGGAGCTGTTTTTT. This sequence encodes CASSQGQGGTGELFF. Drawing the rest from reference TRBV5-1 and TRBJ2-2, the complete variable domain is KAGVTQTPRYLIKTRGQQVTLSCSPISGHRSVSWYQQTPGQGLQFLFEYFSETQRNKGNFPGRFSGRQFSNSRSEMNVSTLELGDSALYLCASSQGQGGTGELFFGEGSRLTVL.

The chain joins TRBV10-3 to TRBJ2-7; D is perhaps TRBD2 (5 bases). Germline CDR1 is ENHRY and CDR2 is SYGVKD. CDR3 length: 17 residues. V dropped 3 bases and J dropped 0 bases, with 18 bases sitting between them. CDR3: CAISDPKKGAISYEQYF. CDR3 coding DNA: TGTGCCATCAGTGACCCGAAGAAGGGAGCGATCTCCTACGAGCAGTACTTC.

A few counts support this clone. The rearrangement links TRBV7-9 to TRBJ1-1, with a tentative D call TRBD1 (6 bases). The V end lost 5 bases, the J end lost 5 bases, and 12 bases lay between the germline ends. Germline CDR1 reads SEHNR; CDR2 reads FQNEAQ (reference sequence). The CDR3 is 13 residues long. CDR3 region: CASSTKGGTEAFF. Written as DNA, the CDR3 is TGTGCCAGCAGCACGAAGGGGGGGACTGAAGCTTTCTTT.

This clone has a handful of counts. The CDR3 nucleotides are TGTGCCAGCAGGCTTGGTGGACAGGGGGGATTTATCTATGGCTACACCTTC. It codes for CASRLGGQGGFIYGYTF. The chain employs TRBV28 and TRBJ1-2; TRBD1 matches at 10 bases. The J segment lost 4 bases and the V segment lost 6 bases, leaving 14 bases of the junction unmatched. Germline CDR1 and CDR2: MDHEN and SYDVKM. This CDR3 is built from 17 residues.

The J gene is TRBJ2-5, the V gene TRBV13; TRBD1 is a possible D gene (6 bases). This CDR3 is 14 amino acids long. V lost 3 bases to trimming and J lost 5 bases, with 13 bases between them. Germline lookup yields CDR1 PRHDT and CDR2 FYEKMQ (reference sequence). DNA for the CDR3: TGTGCCAGCAGCTTTCGTGGGGGCACGGAGACCCAGTACTTC. It encodes CASSFRGGTETQYF.

Only one count was recorded for this clone. The rearrangement links TRBV2 to TRBJ2-7, with D perhaps matching TRBD2 (7 bases). The CDR3 contains 15 residues. In germline, CDR1 is SNHLY, CDR2 FYNNEI. Between the trimmed V and J ends, which lost 3 bases and 0 bases, there was a span of 12 bases. The CDR3 here is CASSEGGAVSYEQYF. CDR3 nucleotide sequence: TGTGCCAGCAGTGAGGGGGGGGCGGTCTCCTACGAGCAGTACTTC.

A single count supports this clone. In nucleotides, the CDR3 is TGTGCCAGTACCCCTCGGGACAGTTTTTACGAGCAGTACTTC. Residues: CASTPRDSFYEQYF. The chain links TRBV19 to TRBJ2-7; TRBD1 aligns across 7 bases. The CDR3 contains 14 residues. V lost 7 bases to trimming and J lost 4 bases; unmatched junction nucleotides: 10. Germline V CDR1 and CDR2: LNHDA, SQIVND (reference sequence).

The chain is built from TRBV5-6 and TRBJ2-4, with D unclear. V was cut by 2 bases and J by 0 bases, with 9 bases left in between. The CDR3 is 15 residues long. Germline lookup yields CDR1 SGHDT and CDR2 YYEEEE. The CDR3 reads CASSFWAIAKNIQYF. In nucleotides, the CDR3 is TGTGCCAGCAGCTTTTGGGCGATAGCCAAAAACATTCAGTACTTC.

The chain employs TRBV11-2 and TRBJ2-3; 9 nucleotides agree with TRBD2. The germline CDR1 and CDR2 sequences are SGHAT and FQNNGV. The CDR3 covers 18 residues. Germline trimming cut 0 bases from V and 4 bases from J; bases unmatched to any gene: 11. CDR3 sequence (DNA): TGTGCCAGCAGCTTAGATCTAGCGGGGACCTTGAACGCAGATACGCAGTATTTT. This gives the protein CASSLDLAGTLNADTQYF.

This clone showed up just a few times. The gene calls are TRBV7-2 and TRBJ2-7; the D gene is possibly TRBD2 (6 bases). CDR1 is SGHTA and CDR2 is FQGNSA in the germline V gene. V lost 5 bases to trimming and J lost 2 bases, with 16 bases between them. This CDR3 is 15 amino acids long. As DNA, the CDR3 is TGTGCCAGCAGCCTAGTCCCTAGCGTACCCTACGAGCAGTACTTC. Translated, it gives CASSLVPSVPYEQYF. The full variable domain, completed using reference TRBV7-2 and TRBJ2-7, is GAGVSQSPSNKVTEKGKDVELRCDPISGHTALYWYRQSLGQGLEFLIYFQGNSAPDKSGLPSDRFSAERTGGSVSTLTIQRTQQEDSAVYLCASSLVPSVPYEQYFGPGTRLTVT.

This clone was counted between two and nine times. This chain uses TRBV7-6 with TRBJ1-2; 11 nucleotides agree with TRBD1. In germline, CDR1 is SGHVS, CDR2 FNYEAQ. With 4 bases clipped from V and 14 bases from J, the junction kept 9 bases outside the gene matches. The CDR3 contains 13 residues. DNA for the CDR3: TGTGCCAGCAGCTCCAGGACAGGGGGCGTGCAGACCTTC. Translating gives CASSSRTGGVQTF.

This clone was counted a single time. Within the sample, other DNA sequences also encode this same CDR3. The chain recombines TRBV9 with TRBJ2-1; the D gene is possibly TRBD2 (5 bases). Germline V gives CDR1 SGDLS, CDR2 YYNGEE. The CDR3 covers 15 residues. Deletions cut 0 bases from V and 0 bases from J, with 7 bases between. CDR3 sequence: CASSVVGSSYNEQFF. The CDR3 DNA is TGTGCCAGCAGCGTAGTTGGGAGCTCCTACAATGAGCAGTTCTTC.

In its sample, this clone was seen a few times. The V call is TRBV2, the J call TRBJ2-1; the D is unclear. Trimming pared 1 base from V and 7 bases from J, leaving 8 bases between. This CDR3 is 13 amino acids long. From germline, CDR1 is SNHLY and CDR2 FYNNEI. The CDR3, as DNA: TGTGCCAGCAGTGAAGAATCGCGGAATGAGCAGTTCTTC. Amino acid sequence: CASSEESRNEQFF.

This chain connects TRBV4-3 to TRBJ2-7; D perhaps matches TRBD1 (5 bases). The CDR3 runs 17 residues. V shed 0 bases and J shed 2 bases, with 17 bases lying between them. Looked up from germline, CDR1 is LGHNA and CDR2 is YSLEER. CDR3 DNA: TGCGCCAGCAGCCAAGAAGGATCCGACAGCGAAACCTACGAGCAGTACTTC. Protein: CASSQEGSDSETYEQYF.

CDR3 coding DNA: TGCAGCGTCGGACAGGGGAGGAATTCACCCCTCCACTTT. It encodes CSVGQGRNSPLHF. V gene TRBV29-1 combines with J gene TRBJ1-6; 9 nucleotides agree with TRBD1. J lost 7 bases, V lost 6 bases, and 4 bases had no gene match. The CDR3 is made up of 13 amino acids. CDR1 and CDR2 from the germline V gene are SQVTM and ANQGSEA.

This chain links TRBV6-5 with TRBJ1-1; no reliable D call. Trimming cost V 4 bases and J 6 bases, with 6 bases left between them. CDR1 is MNHEY, CDR2 SVGAGI, per germline. This CDR3 spans 11 amino acids. CDR3 amino acids: CASSSAAEAFF. The DNA of the CDR3 is TGTGCCAGCAGTTCTGCAGCTGAAGCTTTCTTT.

V is TRBV18 and J is TRBJ1-5; D gene unclear. Looked up from germline, CDR1 is KGHSH and CDR2 is LQKENI. This CDR3 contains 14 residues. V was cut by 3 bases and J by 4 bases, with 10 bases left in between. CDR3 coding DNA: TGTGCCAGCTCACCGTTTTCGCGGAATCAGCCCCAGCATTTT. Its protein is CASSPFSRNQPQHF.

This clone showed up just a few times. The rearrangement links TRBV2 to TRBJ1-5; maybe TRBD1 (5 bases). The V gene lost 7 bases and the J gene lost 10 bases, with 20 bases spanning the gap. This CDR3 region has 14 residues. In germline, CDR1 is SNHLY, CDR2 FYNNEI. The CDR3 nucleotides are TGTGCCAGCATTGCGACAGTGGAGGGGACTCCCCAGCATTTT. Translation gives CASIATVEGTPQHF.

The gene calls are TRBV4-2 and TRBJ2-3; a weak D match, TRBD2 (5 bases). The germline V gene encodes CDR1 LGHNA and CDR2 YNFKEQ. Deletions cut 1 base from V and 3 bases from J, with 20 bases between. The CDR3 is 18 residues long. The CDR3 region is CASSQVNREPRRTDTQYF. Written as DNA, the CDR3 is TGTGCCAGCAGCCAAGTAAACCGGGAACCCCGGAGGACAGATACGCAGTATTTT.

This chain joins TRBV7-9 and TRBJ2-7; TRBD1 agrees at 7 bases. After removal of 3 bases from V and 2 bases from J, the junction contained 1 base not matched to a gene. Germline V gives CDR1 SEHNR, CDR2 FQNEAQ (reference sequence). The CDR3 sequence is 13 residues long. CDR3 sequence (DNA): TGTGCCAGCAGCTTCGACAGGGCCTACGAGCAGTACTTC. The encoded protein is CASSFDRAYEQYF. Filled out from reference TRBV7-9 and TRBJ2-7, the complete variable domain reads DTGVSQNPRHKITKRGQNVTFRCDPISEHNRLYWYRQTLGQGPEFLTYFQNEAQLEKSRLLSDRFSAERPKGSFSTLEIQRTEQGDSAMYLCASSFDRAYEQYFGPGTRLTVT.